The 22 T cell receptor beta chains below all came from one sample that was sequenced in a study of shared clonotypes between healthy human individuals. The data were produced by immunoSEQ multiplex PCR, yet TCRdb's version contains in-frame clones alone and is incomplete. The sample holds some 690,000 clones; roughly 91% are singletons and the top ten take 30% to 40%. Material: memory CD8+ T cells from PBMCs. The sample's subset: CD45RO+ cells pooled with CCR7-negative TemRA cells. The receptors stem from a man in his late teens or twenties in good health. Some clones in this sample may be carry-over from other donors' samples.

The chain links TRBV15 to TRBJ1-4, with no clear D. Germline CDR1 LNHNV, CDR2 YYDKDF (reference sequence). Trimming pared 0 bases from V and 7 bases from J, leaving 6 bases between. There are 13 residues in the CDR3. DNA for the CDR3: TGTGCCACCAGCAGAGATCTAGGTGAAAAACTGTTTTTT. Protein sequence: CATSRDLGEKLFF.

The chain combines TRBV10-3 with TRBJ2-1, with D possibly called TRBD1 or TRBD2 (5 bases each). This CDR3 has 17 residues. The germline gives CDR1 ENHRY, CDR2 SYGVKD. The V gene lost 0 bases and the J gene lost 0 bases, with 12 bases spanning the gap. The CDR3 loop reads CAISESPGPSSYNEQFF. In DNA form, the CDR3 reads TGTGCCATCAGTGAGTCGCCGGGACCCAGCTCCTACAATGAGCAGTTCTTC.

The rearrangement joins TRBV15 to TRBJ2-3; D ambiguous. Trimming removed 0 bases at V and 0 bases at J, with 13 bases between. CDR3 size: 17 residues. Germline V CDR1 and CDR2: LNHNV, YYDKDF (reference sequence). The CDR3: CATSRDEAGRSTDTQYF. The DNA of the CDR3 is TGTGCCACCAGCAGAGATGAGGCCGGGCGGAGCACAGATACGCAGTATTTT. The whole variable domain, remainder taken from reference TRBV15 and TRBJ2-3, is DAMVIQNPRYQVTQFGKPVTLSCSQTLNHNVMYWYQQKSSQAPKLLFHYYDKDFNNEADTPDNFQSRRPNTSFCFLDIRSPGLGDTAMYLCATSRDEAGRSTDTQYFGPGTRLTVL.

CDR3 coding DNA: TGTGCCAGCAGCACGCCGACAGAGATTCATTTAGACTATGGCTACACCTTC. Its protein product is CASSTPTEIHLDYGYTF. The chain combines TRBV28 with TRBJ1-2, with D perhaps TRBD1 (5 bases). CDR1 and CDR2 from the germline V gene are MDHEN and SYDVKM. CDR3 size: 17 residues. V was clipped by 6 bases and J by 3 bases, with 23 bases between them.

The J gene is TRBJ1-2, the V gene TRBV7-9, with a possible D match to TRBD1 (6 bases). The CDR3 runs 16 residues. Per germline, CDR1 SEHNR and CDR2 FQNEAQ (reference sequence). Between the trimmed V and J ends, which lost 5 bases and 0 bases, there was a span of 16 bases. The CDR3 loop reads CASSQEGVGANYGYTF. CDR3 sequence (DNA): TGTGCCAGCAGCCAGGAGGGGGTGGGTGCTAACTATGGCTACACCTTC.

The J gene is TRBJ1-2, the V gene TRBV27, with D unclear. The CDR3 runs to 13 residues. V lost 0 bases to trimming and J lost 2 bases, with 4 bases between them. The germline V gene encodes CDR1 MNHEY and CDR2 SMNVEV (reference sequence). CDR3 sequence reads: CASSLSTNYGYTF. CDR3 in DNA: TGTGCCAGCAGTTTATCTACGAACTATGGCTACACCTTC.

The rearrangement links TRBV2 to TRBJ1-2; 8 nucleotides agree with TRBD1. The CDR3 runs 13 residues. Germline-derived CDR1 and CDR2 are SNHLY and FYNNEI. With 8 bases clipped from V and 4 bases from J, the junction kept 6 bases outside the gene matches. The CDR3 here is CASDSGTGYGYTF. CDR3 DNA: TGTGCCAGCGATTCCGGGACAGGCTATGGCTACACCTTC.

This clone was counted a single time. The chain links TRBV10-2 to TRBJ2-3; the match to TRBD2 covers 8 bases. The CDR3 consists of 19 residues. Germline CDR1 reads WSHSY; CDR2 reads SAAADI. V trimming: 1 base; J trimming: 0 bases; junction bases outside the gene matches: 12. The CDR3 DNA reads TGCGCCAGCAGTGAGTATGGGCCTAGCGGGTACCCTAGCACAGATACGCAGTATTTT. It encodes CASSEYGPSGYPSTDTQYF.

The chain links TRBV9 to TRBJ2-2; D call uncertain. Germline CDR1 is SGDLS and CDR2 is YYNGEE. The CDR3 is 17 amino acids. V was trimmed by 0 bases and J by 0 bases, leaving 12 bases between them. The CDR3 sequence is CASSVEGRTANTGELFF. The CDR3 nucleotides are TGTGCCAGCAGCGTAGAAGGCAGGACCGCGAACACCGGGGAGCTGTTTTTT.

The chain has TRBV7-2 and TRBJ2-1, with D maybe TRBD2 (6 bases). Germline-derived CDR1 and CDR2 are SGHTA and FQGNSA. The V end lost 5 bases, the J end lost 7 bases, and 18 bases lay between the germline ends. CDR3 size: 15 residues. CDR3 sequence: CASSLTRGLLNEQFF. CDR3 bases: TGTGCCAGCAGCCTGACTAGAGGGCTATTGAATGAGCAGTTCTTC.

The J gene is TRBJ2-1, the V gene TRBV7-9; no definite D call. The germline V and J ends were trimmed by 1 base and 10 bases, with 14 bases remaining between them. The germline gives CDR1 SEHNR, CDR2 FQNEAQ (reference sequence). CDR3 length equals 14 residues. CDR3 amino acids: CASSLVSAPDEQFF. DNA for the CDR3: TGTGCCAGCAGCTTAGTTTCAGCGCCCGACGAGCAGTTCTTC.

This chain links TRBV11-3 with TRBJ2-7; 10 bases fit TRBD1. The CDR3 has 16 residues. CDR1 is SGHNT and CDR2 is YENEEA in the germline V gene. Trimming at V came to 5 bases and at J to 2 bases, leaving 9 bases not matched to a gene. CDR3 sequence reads: CASSPHPTGGPYEQYF. The CDR3 nucleotides are TGTGCCAGCAGCCCCCACCCGACAGGGGGCCCCTACGAGCAGTACTTC.

The rearrangement links TRBV6-5 to TRBJ1-2; D perhaps matches TRBD1 (5 bases). In germline, CDR1 is MNHEY, CDR2 SVGAGI. V lost 0 bases, J lost 2 bases, and 10 bases lay in between. The CDR3 sequence is 15 residues long. The CDR3 loop reads CASSYSLWGNYGYTF. CDR3 DNA sequence: TGTGCCAGCAGTTACTCCCTATGGGGGAACTATGGCTACACCTTC.

As regards this clone: The sample contains more than one DNA sequence encoding this CDR3. This chain uses TRBV14 with TRBJ2-1; D gene unclear. V was cut by 1 base and J by 4 bases, with 5 bases left in between. Germline CDR1 is SGHDN and CDR2 is FVKESK. There are 13 residues in the CDR3. The CDR3 bases are TGTGCCAGCAGCCAAGTTGGTTACAATGAGCAGTTCTTC. This translates into CASSQVGYNEQFF.

This chain joins TRBV25-1 and TRBJ2-7; no reliable D call. CDR1 is MGHDK and CDR2 is SYGVNS in the germline V gene. This CDR3 spans 15 amino acids. V was shortened by 1 base and J by 4 bases, with 14 bases between the two germline ends. CDR3 DNA: TGTGCCAGCAGTGAATTGCTGGGAAATTCTTACGAGCAGTACTTC. Translated, it gives CASSELLGNSYEQYF.

V usage is TRBV6-1 and J usage is TRBJ2-5, with a tentative D call TRBD1 (5 bases). The CDR3 consists of 14 residues. V lost 3 bases to trimming and J lost 5 bases, with 13 bases between them. CDR1 is MNHNS and CDR2 is SASEGT in the germline V gene. Written as DNA, the CDR3 is TGTGCCAGCAGTGATAGGGCAGGGCTCGAGACCCAGTACTTC. It codes for CASSDRAGLETQYF.

V and J are TRBV7-3 and TRBJ2-3; D gene ambiguous. The V gene's germline CDR1 is SGHTA and CDR2 FQGTGA. This CDR3 is built from 14 residues. Between the trimmed V and J ends, which lost 5 bases and 3 bases, there was a span of 12 bases. CDR3 sequence: CASSEGPVTDTQYF. The CDR3 nucleotides are TGTGCCAGCAGCGAAGGACCTGTAACAGATACGCAGTATTTT.

V usage is TRBV21-1 and J usage is TRBJ2-7. TRBV21-1 is described as a pseudogene. This CDR3 spans 12 amino acids. As DNA, the CDR3 is TGTGCCAGCCCACCCCGCTCCTACGAGCAGTACTTC. Protein: CASPPRSYEQYF.

This chain joins TRBV11-2 and TRBJ1-2, with unresolved D. This CDR3 region has 14 residues. In germline, CDR1 is SGHAT, CDR2 FQNNGV. The ends were cut back, 0 bases at V and 3 bases at J, with 8 bases in the middle. The CDR3 here is CASSLEAGYYGYTF. The CDR3 region has the DNA TGTGCCAGCAGCTTAGAGGCAGGCTACTATGGCTACACCTTC.

This clone was detected once. The chain links TRBV19 to TRBJ2-5; no reliable D call. From germline, CDR1 is LNHDA and CDR2 SQIVND (reference sequence). This CDR3 is 14 amino acids long. V was shortened by 3 bases and J by 5 bases, with 13 bases between the two germline ends. The CDR3 DNA sequence: TGTGCCAGTAGTATGGGTGGGTTTGGTGAGACCCAGTACTTC. It translates to CASSMGGFGETQYF.

This clone has just one count. CDR3 DNA sequence: TGTGCCAGCAGTCCGCCGGGCCTAAACCGGAATGAGCAGTTCTTC. This translates into CASSPPGLNRNEQFF. The V and J genes are TRBV28 and TRBJ2-1, with unresolved D. Germline CDR1 MDHEN, CDR2 SYDVKM. This CDR3 contains 15 residues. The V gene lost 5 bases and the J gene lost 7 bases, with 18 bases spanning the gap.

This chain uses TRBV15 with TRBJ2-7; weak D call: TRBD2 (6 bases). The germline V gene encodes CDR1 LNHNV and CDR2 YYDKDF (reference sequence). The CDR3 runs to 15 residues. The V end lost 0 bases, the J end lost 3 bases, and 12 bases lay between the germline ends. CDR3 DNA sequence: TGTGCCACCAGCAGAGAAAGGAGCGGGCTCTACGAGCAGTACTTC. It encodes CATSRERSGLYEQYF.